This entry lists 30 T cell receptor beta chains sequenced from one sample in a study of cytomegalovirus exposure and HLA in healthy donors. The PCR made use of 60 Vbeta and 13 Jbeta primers. Measured with immunoSEQ multiplex PCR; TCRdb has only the in-frame clones, and not every one. Among 63,000 or so clones listed, 73% were seen once. What was sequenced was PBMCs. The source is a man aged 50-59 years in good health and CMV-seronegative.

The genes are TRBV29-1 and TRBJ1-1; D gene ambiguous. Germline values: CDR1 SQVTM, CDR2 ANQGSEA. Trimming removed 2 bases from V and 9 bases from J, with 19 bases in between. The CDR3 has 14 residues. This CDR3 is CSVEIKGSGKKAFF. CDR3 nucleotide sequence: TGCAGCGTTGAAATTAAGGGTAGCGGGAAAAAAGCTTTCTTT.

This sequence joins TRBV6-5 and TRBJ2-7; TRBD2 aligns across 7 bases. Germline CDR1 and CDR2: MNHEY and SVGAGI. Germline trimming cut 2 bases from V and 11 bases from J; bases unmatched to any gene: 3. The CDR3 is 11 amino acids. In DNA form, the CDR3 reads TGTGCCAGCAGTTACACCGGGACTAAGTACTTC. It is translated as CASSYTGTKYF.

V and J are TRBV11-2 and TRBJ1-1; 7 bases match TRBD1. The germline V gene has CDR1 SGHAT and CDR2 FQNNGV. After removal of 1 base from V and 7 bases from J, the junction contained 3 bases not matched to a gene. The CDR3 has 13 residues. CDR3 residues: CASSLGRQGEAFF. Here the CDR3 DNA reads TGTGCCAGCAGCTTAGGTAGACAGGGTGAAGCTTTCTTT.

This rearrangement joins TRBV4-1 to TRBJ1-2; 7 bases fit TRBD1. Per the germline V gene, CDR1 is MGHRA and CDR2 is YSYEKL. CDR3 length: 16 amino acids. Trimming removed 3 bases from V and 0 bases from J; junction bases left unmatched: 7. CDR3 coding DNA: TGCGCCAGCAGCCAGGAAACAGGGGACGCTAACTATGGCTACACCTTC. It yields the protein CASSQETGDANYGYTF.

Comment on this clone: At one end the junction does not follow the germline gene, possibly because of a read error. The chain couples TRBV5-4 to TRBJ2-1, with 9 bases identical to TRBD2. CDR3 length: 15 amino acids. Germline V lookup: CDR1 SGHNT, CDR2 YYREEE (reference sequence). The CDR3 protein is CASRGGGAPYNAQFF. The CDR3 DNA reads TGTGCCAGCAGAGGCGGGGGGGCCCCCTACAATGCGCAGTTCTTC.

The V and J genes are TRBV6-4 and TRBJ2-1; 9 bases agree with TRBD2. J lost 1 base, V lost 3 bases, and 1 base had no gene match. Germline CDR1 is MRHNA and CDR2 is SNTAGT. This CDR3 comprises 15 residues. Here the CDR3 DNA reads TGTGCCAGCAGTGATCTAGCGGGGTCCTACAATGAGCAGTTCTTC. It encodes CASSDLAGSYNEQFF.

V gene TRBV2 combines with J gene TRBJ2-7; the D is unclear. This CDR3 is built from 14 residues. V was shortened by 7 bases and J by 0 bases, with 13 bases between the two germline ends. CDR1 is SNHLY, CDR2 FYNNEI, per germline. The CDR3, as DNA: TGTGCCAGCAATTTGGGCATGAGCTCCTACGAGCAGTACTTC. Protein sequence: CASNLGMSSYEQYF.

CDR3 in amino acids: CASSEIYSNQPQHF. CDR3 nucleotide sequence: TGTGCCAGCAGTGAAATTTATAGCAATCAGCCCCAGCATTTT. The rearrangement links TRBV2 to TRBJ1-5; D gene ambiguous. The CDR3 totals 14 residues. CDR1 SNHLY and CDR2 FYNNEI come from the germline V gene. Trimming stripped 2 bases from V and 0 bases from J, with 5 bases between.

This chain uses TRBV18 with TRBJ1-1; 10 bases are a match to TRBD1. CDR1 KGHSH and CDR2 LQKENI come from the germline V gene. The CDR3 is made up of 14 amino acids. Trimming removed 3 bases from V and 5 bases from J; junction bases left unmatched: 3. The CDR3 region is CASSPGQGRTEAFF. The DNA for the CDR3 is TGTGCCAGCTCACCGGGACAGGGGAGGACTGAAGCTTTCTTT. The complete variable domain, with remaining parts taken from reference TRBV18 and TRBJ1-1, reads NAGVMQNPRHLVRRRGQEARLRCSPMKGHSHVYWYRQLPEEGLKFMVYLQKENIIDESGMPKERFSAEFPKEGPSILRIQQVVRGDSAAYFCASSPGQGRTEAFFGQGTRLTVV.

For this clone: The identical CDR3 is also encoded by other nucleotide sequences in the sample. The V and J genes are TRBV5-1 and TRBJ2-5; D is unresolved. The V end lost 0 bases, the J end lost 5 bases, and 2 bases lay between the germline ends. The V gene's germline CDR1 is SGHRS and CDR2 YFSETQ. The CDR3 consists of 11 residues. In DNA, the CDR3 is TGCGCCAGCAGCTTGGCTGAGACCCAGTACTTC. Translating gives CASSLAETQYF.

The chain combines TRBV9 with TRBJ2-5; 8 bases map to TRBD2. V shed 6 bases, J shed 2 bases, and the junction held 6 bases outside the gene matches. Germline CDR1 SGDLS, CDR2 YYNGEE. The CDR3 length is 14 residues. The CDR3 DNA sequence: TGTGCCAGCAACGCGGGGGGCCCTCAAGAGACCCAGTACTTC. This codes for CASNAGGPQETQYF.

The chain joins TRBV2 to TRBJ1-6; D may be TRBD1 (6 bases). V lost 6 bases, J lost 0 bases, and 6 bases lay in between. The germline gives CDR1 SNHLY, CDR2 FYNNEI. The CDR3 length is 14 residues. This CDR3 reads CASRDSSYNSPLHF. The CDR3 region has the DNA TGTGCCAGCAGGGACAGCTCCTATAATTCACCCCTCCACTTT.

The V call is TRBV11-2, the J call TRBJ2-1, with 10 bases that match TRBD2. The V gene's germline CDR1 is SGHAT and CDR2 FQNNGV. The ends lost 2 bases at V and 0 bases at J; junction bases unmatched: 10. CDR3 length equals 19 residues. This CDR3 is CASSLWSSGGRSSYNEQFF. The CDR3 DNA reads TGTGCCAGCAGCTTATGGTCTAGCGGGGGCCGGAGCTCCTACAATGAGCAGTTCTTC.

This clone was recorded only once. The chain links TRBV6-6 to TRBJ1-5; TRBD1 matches at 7 bases. V was clipped by 0 bases and J by 1 base; unmatched bases: 3. From germline, CDR1 is MNHNY and CDR2 SVGAGI (reference sequence). This CDR3 is built from 16 residues. CDR3: CASSYSEGASNQPQHF. The CDR3 bases are TGTGCCAGCAGTTACTCGGAGGGGGCCAGCAATCAGCCCCAGCATTTT.

The chain combines TRBV5-4 with TRBJ2-1, with 12 nucleotides matching TRBD2. This CDR3 comprises 15 residues. Germline V lookup: CDR1 SGHNT, CDR2 YYREEE (reference sequence). V lost 4 bases and J lost 6; bases outside the gene matches: 5. DNA for the CDR3: TGTGCCAGCAGCCTACTAGCGGGGGGTTTCAATGAGCAGTTCTTC. It is translated as CASSLLAGGFNEQFF.

In this sample, this clone turned up a few times. V is TRBV15 and J is TRBJ1-1; D ambiguous. Germline CDR1 and CDR2: LNHNV and YYDKDF (reference sequence). CDR3 length equals 14 residues. V was trimmed by 4 bases and J by 6 bases, leaving 15 bases between them. For the CDR3, the DNA is TGTGCCACCAGCACAGACCCGGGGAGACCTGAAGCTTTCTTT. Its translation is CATSTDPGRPEAFF.

V usage is TRBV15 and J usage is TRBJ1-3, with 8 bases that match TRBD1. The CDR3 contains 14 residues. The germline CDR1 and CDR2 sequences are LNHNV and YYDKDF (reference sequence). The ends lost 3 bases at V and 3 bases at J; junction bases unmatched: 1. The CDR3 sequence: CATSRDRVGNTIYF. The CDR3 nucleotides are TGTGCCACCAGCAGGGACAGGGTTGGAAACACCATATATTTT.

This chain joins TRBV13 and TRBJ2-1, with 8 bases matching TRBD1. The germline CDR1 and CDR2 sequences are PRHDT and FYEKMQ (reference sequence). This CDR3 region has 14 residues. V was pared by 2 bases and J by 8 bases, with 5 bases of the junction left unmatched. This CDR3 is CASSLWTGKDEQFF. In nucleotides, the CDR3 is TGTGCCAGCAGCTTATGGACAGGGAAAGATGAGCAGTTCTTC.

The chain employs TRBV19 and TRBJ1-6; TRBD1 matches 9 bases. CDR1 LNHDA and CDR2 SQIVND come from the germline V gene (reference sequence). V dropped 6 bases and J dropped 10; count of bases not matched to a gene: 13. CDR3 length equals 16 residues. CDR3 bases: TGTGCCAGTAGGAAAGATACAGGGGGCGGCGGCTCACCCCTCCACTTT. It codes for CASRKDTGGGGSPLHF. The whole variable domain, filled in from reference TRBV19 and TRBJ1-6, reads DGGITQSPKYLFRKEGQNVTLSCEQNLNHDAMYWYRQDPGQGLRLIYYSQIVNDFQKGDIAEGYSVSREKKESFPLTVTSAQKNPTAFYLCASRKDTGGGGSPLHFGNGTRLTVT.

The genes are TRBV25-1 and TRBJ1-4, with 8 bases that match TRBD1. This CDR3 has 15 amino acids. Trimming cost V 3 bases and J 3 bases; bases outside gene matches: 3. Germline assignment: CDR1 MGHDK and CDR2 SYGVNS. DNA of the CDR3: TGTGCCAGCAGTGACCCGGACAGGGCTAATGAAAAACTGTTTTTT. The encoded protein is CASSDPDRANEKLFF.

The chain has TRBV11-3 and TRBJ1-1; D is undetermined. Germline V CDR1 and CDR2: SGHNT, YENEEA. The CDR3 runs 13 residues. Trimming stripped 6 bases from V and 11 bases from J, with 19 bases between. The CDR3 region is CASSFRRGSEAFF. CDR3 DNA: TGTGCCAGCAGTTTTAGGAGAGGGTCGGAGGCTTTCTTT.

This clone has only a few counts. This chain joins TRBV15 and TRBJ1-5; 7 bases are a match to TRBD1. Trimming at V came to 4 bases and at J to 6 bases, leaving 6 bases not matched to a gene. This CDR3 is built from 14 residues. Germline loops: CDR1 LNHNV, CDR2 YYDKDF (reference sequence). This chain's CDR3 is CATSTRQGGQPQHF. The CDR3, as DNA: TGTGCCACCAGCACTCGACAGGGAGGTCAGCCCCAGCATTTT.

This chain uses TRBV5-4 with TRBJ2-3; 10 bases align to TRBD2. The length of the CDR3 is 15 residues. Losses at the gene ends were 4 bases for V and 6 bases for J; bases not matched to a gene: 8. The germline CDR1 and CDR2 sequences are SGHNT and YYREEE (reference sequence). CDR3 in amino acids: CASSPELAGLDTQYF. The CDR3 region has the DNA TGTGCCAGCAGCCCGGAACTAGCGGGGTTGGATACGCAGTATTTT.

This clone was recorded a few times. The chain has TRBV6-1 and TRBJ1-1, with TRBD1 matching 7 bases. The germline gives CDR1 MNHNS, CDR2 SASEGT. This CDR3 region has 14 residues. After removal of 7 bases from V and 8 bases from J, the junction contained 13 bases not matched to a gene. The CDR3 nucleotides are TGTGCCAGCATTAAAGACAGGGTGGTTACGGAAGCTTTCTTT. Translation gives CASIKDRVVTEAFF.

For the CDR3, the DNA is TGTGCCAGCAGCTTAGCGGGACTTAACTACGAGCAGTACTTC. This translates into CASSLAGLNYEQYF. The chain combines TRBV7-8 with TRBJ2-7, with D perhaps matching TRBD2 (6 bases). Germline assignment: CDR1 SGHVS and CDR2 FQNEAQ. This CDR3 is 14 amino acids long. Trimming removed 0 bases from V and 3 bases from J, with 9 bases in between.

About this clone itself: Relative to the germline gene, one junction end is altered; a read error may explain this. The rearrangement links TRBV27 to TRBJ1-5; D gene unclear. The CDR3 covers 14 residues. The germline V gene encodes CDR1 MNHEY and CDR2 SMNVEV (reference sequence). The CDR3 DNA reads TGTGCCAGCCGGCAAGGGAGTAGCAATCAGCCCCGGCATTTT. Protein sequence: CASRQGSSNQPRHF.

The chain is built from TRBV6-1 and TRBJ1-6, with a weak D call TRBD1 (5 bases). Germline V gene lookup returns CDR1 MNHNS and CDR2 SASEGT. The V end was cut by 7 bases, the J end by 1 base, with 11 bases between. The CDR3 runs 15 residues. The DNA of the CDR3 is TGTGCCAGCACGCCCGGGGGTTCCTATAATTCACCCCTCCACTTT. This gives the protein CASTPGGSYNSPLHF.

The rearrangement joins TRBV6-6 to TRBJ1-1; TRBD1 agrees at 7 bases. Losses at the gene ends were 2 bases for V and 4 bases for J; bases not matched to a gene: 4. CDR1 MNHNY and CDR2 SVGAGI come from the germline V gene (reference sequence). The CDR3 runs to 14 residues. The CDR3 here is CASSYNRGGTEAFF. As DNA, the CDR3 is TGTGCCAGCAGTTACAACAGGGGTGGCACTGAAGCTTTCTTT.

This chain links TRBV19 with TRBJ1-4, with 9 nucleotides matching TRBD1. This CDR3 comprises 14 residues. V was pared by 4 bases and J by 5 bases, with 2 bases of the junction left unmatched. Germline CDR1 is LNHDA and CDR2 is SQIVND (reference sequence). In DNA form, the CDR3 reads TGTGCCAGTAGTACCGGGACAGGGAATGAAAAACTGTTTTTT. Protein product: CASSTGTGNEKLFF.

The CDR3 sequence: CASSFPGLSSYEQYF. DNA for the CDR3: TGTGCCAGCAGTTTCCCGGGACTCAGCTCCTACGAGCAGTACTTC. The chain recombines TRBV7-9 with TRBJ2-7, with TRBD2 as a possible D gene (6 bases). The V gene's germline CDR1 is SEHNR and CDR2 FQNEAQ (reference sequence). Deletions cut 6 bases from V and 0 bases from J, with 15 bases between. The length of the CDR3 is 15 residues.